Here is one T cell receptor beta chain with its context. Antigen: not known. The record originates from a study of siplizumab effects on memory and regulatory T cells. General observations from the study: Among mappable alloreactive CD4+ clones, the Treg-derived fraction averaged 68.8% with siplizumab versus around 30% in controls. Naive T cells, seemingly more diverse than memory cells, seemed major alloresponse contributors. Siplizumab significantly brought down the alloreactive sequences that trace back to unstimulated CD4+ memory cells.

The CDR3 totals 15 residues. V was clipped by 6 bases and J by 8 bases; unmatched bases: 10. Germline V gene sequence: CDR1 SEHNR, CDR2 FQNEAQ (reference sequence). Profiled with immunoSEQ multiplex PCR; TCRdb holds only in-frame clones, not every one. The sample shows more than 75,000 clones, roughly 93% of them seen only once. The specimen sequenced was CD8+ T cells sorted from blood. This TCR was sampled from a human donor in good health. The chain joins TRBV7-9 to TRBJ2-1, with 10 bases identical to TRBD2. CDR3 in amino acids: CASSYLAGEMDEQFF. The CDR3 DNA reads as TGTGCCAGCAGTTACCTAGCGGGGGAAATGGATGAGCAGTTCTTC.